Listed below are T cell receptor beta chains from one sample, sequenced in a study of early T cells in non-severe SARS-CoV-2 infection. MiXCR, run by TCRdb on the 5' RACE reads, gives a single entry per CDR3 protein. The data hold tens of thousands of distinct CDR3 sequences, with 5% to 6% observed a single time. The sequencing sample was made of whole blood. The source of these receptors is an adult who was a healthcare worker with PCR-confirmed SARS-CoV-2 infection or an uninfected control (not recorded which). Each CDR3 is given with its conserved first and last residue. Clone size, where shown, is once, few, many, or a class for clones that have expanded.

TRBV7-9	many	CASSLLEDTGELFF
TRBV6-6	many	CASSTGRTYEQYF
TRBV6-5	few	CASSYIRAGGPYEQYF
TRBV27	many	CASGEAYGNTIYF
TRBV29-1	many	CSALGAGGGELFF
TRBV20-1	.	CSPFQRGDYGYTF
TRBV11-2	.	CASSGRLAGGPVEQFF
TRBV11-1	many	CASSLNDGRVAFF
TRBV7-2	many	CASSLYPNIQYF
TRBV7-8	many	CASSLLQGRDSPLHF
TRBV20-1	many	CSARDLAGGETQYF
TRBV2	many	CATAANRGIYGYTF
TRBV10-3	many	CAISESNAASGDTQYF
TRBV7-2	many	CASSLRGSTNEKLFF
TRBV6-6	medium-sized	CASRAGTEFDEQYF
TRBV7-8	few	CASSPEYAGGGETQYF
TRBV15	many	CATSRGDYSTGELFF
TRBV5-6	many	CASSFPPGSSGANVLTF
TRBV28	many	CASSLDGGYEQYF
TRBV28	many	CASGPRYEQYF
TRBV7-2	many	CASSLLPFAGQRDNEQFF
TRBV10-2	many	CASSEAGLLGGYTF
TRBV5-1	many	CASSSLDLLGTEAFF
TRBV2	many	CASSADSTDTQYF
TRBV29-1	many	CSVESRVMDSPLHF
TRBV20-1	many	CSARSPHEQYF
TRBV20-1	many	CSAPQTGSHEQYF
TRBV7-9	many	CASSSLSDRPYEQYF
TRBV25-1	many	CASSEYLGYNEQFF
TRBV7-2	many	CASSPSGSGIGDTQYF
TRBV20-1	many	CSARDLSMGGIRNYEQYF
TRBV18	many	CASSQGQGGDQPQHF
TRBV6-5	many	CASSKQGLAGVYNEQFF
TRBV2	.	CASAKPPSTGELFF
TRBV7-2	many	CASTWTGIYEQYF
TRBV28	many	CAAYEGGAGNTIYF
TRBV12-3/TRBV12-4	many	CASSLGSYGYTF
TRBV11-2	medium-sized	CASSFQANGELFF
TRBV7-9	many	CASSGGSTDTQYF
TRBV9	.	CASSVVAGLGEQYF
TRBV27	.	CASSLLSNQPQHF
TRBV19	many	CASSPGDLGNQPQHF
TRBV18	few	CASSPIGDGNQPQHF
TRBV27	many	CASSLYGYGYTF
TRBV5-4	many	CASSLGPTGSGQPQHF
TRBV20-1	many	CSARDTGNSPLHF
TRBV29-1	few	CSVWDGADEQYF
TRBV15	many	CATSRDNGPYNEQFF
TRBV7-2	many	CASSLAASGSAYEQYF